These 32 T cell receptor beta chains were all obtained from the same sample, sequenced in a study of beta chain features in type 1 diabetes. Reverse transcription of all isolated RNA meant that expressed TCRB transcripts were sequenced. The method was immunoSEQ multiplex PCR; TCRdb's version includes in-frame clones alone and lacks a portion of them. The data contain about 360,000 clones, around an eighth of them singletons. Sequenced sample: naive CD4+ T cells from blood. These receptors originate from a man aged 18 to 29 in good health.

V and J are TRBV5-1 and TRBJ1-4; possibly TRBD1 for D (5 bases). CDR3 length: 17 residues. The germline gives CDR1 SGHRS, CDR2 YFSETQ. V lost 0 bases and J lost 3, with 15 bases in between. The DNA for the CDR3 is TGCGCCAGCAGCTTGGCGTTTGGACAAGCGCCTAATGAAAAACTGTTTTTT. This gives the protein CASSLAFGQAPNEKLFF. Complete variable domain (other parts from reference TRBV5-1 and TRBJ1-4): KAGVTQTPRYLIKTRGQQVTLSCSPISGHRSVSWYQQTPGQGLQFLFEYFSETQRNKGNFPGRFSGRQFSNSRSEMNVSTLELGDSALYLCASSLAFGQAPNEKLFFGSGTQLSVL.

The chain carries TRBV19 and TRBJ1-1; perhaps TRBD1 as D (5 bases). Germline CDR1 is LNHDA and CDR2 is SQIVND (reference sequence). This CDR3 region has 14 residues. V was shortened by 3 bases and J by 5 bases, with 13 bases between the two germline ends. The CDR3 DNA is TGTGCCAGTAGTATTCGCAGGGAGGAGACTGAAGCTTTCTTT. This sequence encodes CASSIRREETEAFF.

This clone has a handful of counts. This chain connects TRBV19 to TRBJ1-5; D possibly corresponds to TRBD1 (6 bases). CDR3 length equals 13 residues. The V gene lost 4 bases and the J gene lost 7 bases, with 11 bases spanning the gap. The germline V gene has CDR1 LNHDA and CDR2 SQIVND (reference sequence). As DNA, the CDR3 is TGTGCCAGTAGTAATGGGGGCAGCCAGCCCCAGCATTTT. This codes for CASSNGGSQPQHF.

This clone was found a few times. Other DNA variants within this sample encode the same CDR3. CDR3 protein: CASSFPGNTEAFF. The CDR3 coding sequence is TGTGCCAGCAGTTTTCCGGGGAACACTGAAGCTTTCTTT. V and J are TRBV28 and TRBJ1-1; D gene unclear. Trimming stripped 3 bases from V and 1 base from J, with 6 bases between. In germline, CDR1 is MDHEN, CDR2 SYDVKM. The CDR3 is 13 residues long. Variable domain in full (rest from reference TRBV28 and TRBJ1-1): DVKVTQSSRYLVKRTGEKVFLECVQDMDHENMFWYRQDPGLGLRLIYFSYDVKMKEKGDIPEGYSVSREKKERFSLILESASTNQTSMYLCASSFPGNTEAFFGQGTRLTVV.

The V and J genes are TRBV29-1 and TRBJ2-1, with 8 bases aligning to TRBD1. With 5 bases clipped from V and 7 bases from J, the junction kept 4 bases outside the gene matches. Germline CDR1 and CDR2: SQVTM and ANQGSEA. This CDR3 has 12 residues. The CDR3 protein is CSVSDRGNEQFF. DNA of the CDR3: TGCAGCGTTTCTGACAGGGGAAATGAGCAGTTCTTC.

This clone was observed a handful of times. The genes are TRBV14 and TRBJ1-2, with 9 bases fitting TRBD1. CDR1 is SGHDN and CDR2 is FVKESK in the germline V gene. CDR3 length equals 14 residues. The V and J ends lost 3 bases and 4 bases, in that order; junction bases with no gene match: 3. The CDR3 protein is CASSQRDRAYGYTF. The CDR3 nucleotides read TGTGCCAGCAGCCAGAGGGACAGGGCCTATGGCTACACCTTC.

This clone has more than one count but fewer than ten. The gene calls are TRBV4-3 and TRBJ1-4; tentative D call: TRBD1 (6 bases). This CDR3 is 17 amino acids long. CDR1 and CDR2 from the germline V gene are LGHNA and YSLEER. V lost 5 bases and J lost 4, with 20 bases in between. The DNA of the CDR3 is TGCGCCAGCAGCTCCGGGACTACGGGACACCTTAATGAAAAACTGTTTTTT. It is translated as CASSSGTTGHLNEKLFF.

This sequence joins TRBV28 and TRBJ1-2; a weak D match, TRBD1 (5 bases). With 6 bases removed from V and 2 bases from J, the gap between germline ends came to 10 bases. CDR3 length equals 13 residues. The germline CDR1 and CDR2 sequences are MDHEN and SYDVKM. CDR3 protein: CASRQESNYGYTF. DNA of the CDR3: TGTGCCAGCAGACAGGAGAGCAACTATGGCTACACCTTC.

V gene TRBV2 combines with J gene TRBJ2-2, with 12 bases identical to TRBD2. This CDR3 contains 16 residues. J lost 1 base, V lost 6 bases, and 3 bases had no gene match. Germline values: CDR1 SNHLY, CDR2 FYNNEI. The CDR3 loop reads CASSAGLAGNTGELFF. CDR3 nucleotides: TGTGCCAGCAGCGCGGGACTAGCGGGGAACACCGGGGAGCTGTTTTTT.

J is TRBJ2-1 and V is TRBV18; 10 bases agree with TRBD1. Germline trimming cut 3 bases from V and 15 bases from J; bases unmatched to any gene: 5. Germline CDR1 and CDR2: KGHSH and LQKENI. The length of the CDR3 is 12 residues. The CDR3 reads CASSPMDRGSFF. The CDR3, as DNA: TGTGCCAGCTCACCCATGGACAGGGGGTCGTTCTTC.

Only a few counts were recorded for this clone. The V and J genes are TRBV6-6 and TRBJ2-7; 10 nucleotides line up with TRBD2. The germline V gene encodes CDR1 MNHNY and CDR2 SVGAGI (reference sequence). The CDR3 runs 16 residues. V was pared by 6 bases and J by 3 bases, with 11 bases of the junction left unmatched. The DNA of the CDR3 is TGTGCCAGCAGCCTTTTAGGAACTAGCGGGAACTACGAGCAGTACTTC. As protein: CASSLLGTSGNYEQYF.

V is TRBV4-2 and J is TRBJ1-5; possible D gene TRBD1, 5 bases. CDR1 is LGHNA, CDR2 YNFKEQ, per germline. V was shortened by 0 bases and J by 1 base, with 13 bases between the two germline ends. The CDR3 is made up of 17 amino acids. DNA for the CDR3: TGTGCCAGCAGCCAAGATTCGTCCAGGGAAAGCAATCAGCCCCAGCATTTT. Translating it yields CASSQDSSRESNQPQHF.

In the case of this clone: A junction boundary mismatches the germline segment, possibly from a read error. The rearrangement joins TRBV7-7 to TRBJ2-3; TRBD1 agrees at 8 bases. The CDR3 length is 17 residues. Per the germline V gene, CDR1 is SSHAT and CDR2 is FNYEAQ (reference sequence). CDR3 DNA: TGTGCTAGCAGCTTCTCGTCAGGGGGCGGGAGCACAGATACGCAGTATTTT. Residues: CASSFSSGGGSTDTQYF. The full variable domain, completed using reference TRBV7-7 and TRBJ2-3, is GAGVSQSPRYKVTKRGQDVTLRCDPISSHATLYWYQQALGQGPEFLTYFNYEAQPDKSGLPSDRFSAERPEGSISTLTIQRTEQRDSAMYRCASSFSSGGGSTDTQYFGPGTRLTVL.

This clone was seen a handful of times. The CDR3: CASSLRQGIIGELFF. CDR3 nucleotide sequence: TGCGCCAGCAGCCTCCGCCAGGGAATCATCGGGGAGCTGTTTTTT. The chain recombines TRBV4-1 with TRBJ2-2; perhaps TRBD1 as D (5 bases). Deletions cut 4 bases from V and 7 bases from J, with 16 bases between. Germline V gene data show CDR1 as MGHRA and CDR2 as YSYEKL. The CDR3 is made up of 15 amino acids.

In its sample, this clone was seen a few times. The rearrangement joins TRBV6-5 to TRBJ2-1; a weak D match, TRBD2 (5 bases). From germline, CDR1 is MNHEY and CDR2 SVGAGI. Trimming removed 5 bases from V and 4 bases from J, with 12 bases in between. This CDR3 spans 14 amino acids. The CDR3 DNA follows: TGTGCCAGCAGTCCCCTCCGAGGGTACAATGAGCAGTTCTTC. Protein: CASSPLRGYNEQFF.

A few counts support this clone. The chain couples TRBV4-2 to TRBJ1-2; TRBD1 matches 9 bases. The CDR3 has 17 amino acids. Germline assignment: CDR1 LGHNA and CDR2 YNFKEQ. V shed 4 bases and J 0 bases; nucleotides not matched to a gene: 9. The CDR3 spells CASSPGTGLTTNYGYTF. The CDR3 nucleotides are TGTGCCAGCAGCCCCGGGACAGGGTTAACTACTAACTATGGCTACACCTTC.

The genes are TRBV7-8 and TRBJ2-2; 9 bases are a match to TRBD2. Germline CDR1 and CDR2: SGHVS and FQNEAQ. The CDR3 spans 15 residues. The J segment lost 5 bases and the V segment lost 6 bases, leaving 7 bases of the junction unmatched. CDR3 residues: CASRVSGRGTGELFF. CDR3 nucleotide sequence: TGTGCCAGCAGAGTTAGCGGGAGAGGAACCGGGGAGCTGTTTTTT.

This clone was counted between two and nine times. The rearrangement uses TRBV7-9 and TRBJ1-3, with 10 bases matching TRBD1. J gave up 4 bases and V 5 bases, and 8 bases lay outside the gene matches. Per germline, CDR1 SEHNR and CDR2 FQNEAQ (reference sequence). The CDR3 sequence is 16 residues long. CDR3 in amino acids: CASSRWTGGRGNTIYF. DNA for the CDR3: TGTGCCAGCAGCCGGTGGACAGGGGGGCGGGGAAACACCATATATTTT. The entire variable domain, with the rest obtained from reference TRBV7-9 and TRBJ1-3, is as follows: DTGVSQNPRHKITKRGQNVTFRCDPISEHNRLYWYRQTLGQGPEFLTYFQNEAQLEKSRLLSDRFSAERPKGSFSTLEIQRTEQGDSAMYLCASSRWTGGRGNTIYFGEGSWLTVV.

This clone was recorded a few times. The V gene is TRBV9, the J gene TRBJ2-1, with a weak D call TRBD2 (6 bases). This CDR3 has 15 residues. V lost 0 bases to trimming and J lost 2 bases, with 9 bases between them. Looked up from germline, CDR1 is SGDLS and CDR2 is YYNGEE. Here the CDR3 DNA reads TGTGCCAGCAGCGTAGTCCCTAGCGCCTACAATGAGCAGTTCTTC. It yields the protein CASSVVPSAYNEQFF.

The chain has TRBV28 and TRBJ2-1; 7 bases align to TRBD2. Germline CDR1 is MDHEN and CDR2 is SYDVKM. The ends lost 3 bases at V and 0 bases at J; junction bases unmatched: 5. The CDR3 consists of 16 residues. The CDR3 bases are TGTGCCAGCAGTTTGGGAGGGAGAAGCTCCTACAATGAGCAGTTCTTC. Translating gives CASSLGGRSSYNEQFF. The whole variable domain, filled in from reference TRBV28 and TRBJ2-1, reads DVKVTQSSRYLVKRTGEKVFLECVQDMDHENMFWYRQDPGLGLRLIYFSYDVKMKEKGDIPEGYSVSREKKERFSLILESASTNQTSMYLCASSLGGRSSYNEQFFGPGTRLTVL.

This clone has more than one count but fewer than ten. V and J are TRBV29-1 and TRBJ2-6; 8 bases map to TRBD2. The ends lost 7 bases at V and 0 bases at J; junction bases unmatched: 14. CDR1 is SQVTM and CDR2 is ANQGSEA in the germline V gene. The CDR3 is 18 residues long. CDR3 bases: TGCAGCGCCGGGGGGGGCCGACGAGGGGCCTCTGGGGCCAACGTCCTGACTTTC. Translating it yields CSAGGGRRGASGANVLTF.

This clone was seen only a few times. The chain is built from TRBV7-3 and TRBJ1-2; TRBD1 might be the D (5 bases). CDR3 length: 13 residues. Germline V lookup: CDR1 SGHTA, CDR2 FQGTGA. The ends were cut back, 5 bases at V and 13 bases at J, with 20 bases in the middle. This CDR3 is CASSPRLPGPPTF. DNA of the CDR3: TGTGCCAGCAGCCCTCGTCTGCCAGGGCCCCCCACCTTC.

This clone was seen a handful of times. The chain joins TRBV18 to TRBJ2-7; no firm D call. The germline V gene encodes CDR1 KGHSH and CDR2 LQKENI. The germline V and J ends were trimmed by 2 bases and 5 bases, with 10 bases remaining between them. The CDR3 totals 13 residues. The CDR3 DNA is TGTGCCAGCTCACCAATGTTTACGGACGAGCAGTACTTC. This sequence encodes CASSPMFTDEQYF.

The chain employs TRBV28 and TRBJ2-5; 11 nucleotides agree with TRBD1. The CDR3 totals 16 residues. Germline CDR1 MDHEN, CDR2 SYDVKM. Losses at the gene ends were 6 bases for V and 0 bases for J; bases not matched to a gene: 6. The CDR3 coding sequence is TGTGCCAGCAGCGTGGACAGGGGGCGCTACCAAGAGACCCAGTACTTC. Its translation is CASSVDRGRYQETQYF.

V gene TRBV10-3 combines with J gene TRBJ2-3; 7 positions agree with TRBD2. CDR3 length equals 18 residues. Losses at the gene ends were 4 bases for V and 3 bases for J; bases not matched to a gene: 16. CDR1 and CDR2 (germline): ENHRY, SYGVKD. The CDR3 here is CAISGPGSYGRGTDTQYF. In DNA, the CDR3 is TGTGCCATCAGTGGGCCGGGGAGCTATGGGCGGGGGACAGATACGCAGTATTTT.

The rearrangement links TRBV6-5 to TRBJ2-3, with 9 bases aligning to TRBD1. Germline CDR1 and CDR2: MNHEY and SVGAGI. The CDR3 totals 16 residues. Germline trimming cut 2 bases from V and 5 bases from J; bases unmatched to any gene: 8. The CDR3 here is CASSYGGQGLRDTQYF. The CDR3 coding sequence is TGTGCCAGCAGTTACGGGGGACAGGGCCTTCGAGATACGCAGTATTTT.

This chain joins TRBV4-2 and TRBJ1-3, with TRBD1 as a possible D gene (5 bases). V lost 4 bases, J lost 1 base, and 14 bases lay in between. In germline, CDR1 is LGHNA, CDR2 YNFKEQ. The CDR3 contains 16 residues. The CDR3 here is CASSREVGVSGNTIYF. The CDR3 coding sequence is TGTGCCAGCAGCCGGGAGGTGGGGGTTTCTGGAAACACCATATATTTT.

The genes are TRBV29-1 and TRBJ2-7; TRBD2 might be the D (6 bases). There are 14 residues in the CDR3. The V end was cut by 7 bases, the J end by 2 bases, with 18 bases between. The germline V gene has CDR1 SQVTM and CDR2 ANQGSEA. The CDR3 loop reads CSGLISGSPYEQYF. Written as DNA, the CDR3 is TGCAGCGGCTTAATTAGCGGATCCCCCTACGAGCAGTACTTC.

The chain joins TRBV15 to TRBJ2-5; D may be TRBD2 (6 bases). CDR3 length: 15 amino acids. CDR1 LNHNV and CDR2 YYDKDF come from the germline V gene (reference sequence). Trimming stripped 0 bases from V and 0 bases from J, with 8 bases between. CDR3 in DNA: TGTGCCACCAGCAGAGACCGGACTAACCAAGAGACCCAGTACTTC. It encodes CATSRDRTNQETQYF. Filled out from reference TRBV15 and TRBJ2-5, the complete variable domain reads DAMVIQNPRYQVTQFGKPVTLSCSQTLNHNVMYWYQQKSSQAPKLLFHYYDKDFNNEADTPDNFQSRRPNTSFCFLDIRSPGLGDTAMYLCATSRDRTNQETQYFGPGTRLLVL.

This clone was recorded at least ten times. This sequence joins TRBV29-1 and TRBJ2-3, with D tentatively TRBD2 (6 bases). The germline V gene encodes CDR1 SQVTM and CDR2 ANQGSEA. The V end lost 7 bases, the J end lost 0 bases, and 11 bases lay between the germline ends. The CDR3 consists of 13 residues. CDR3 sequence: CSATGTSTDTQYF. The CDR3 DNA is TGCAGCGCTACCGGGACTAGCACAGATACGCAGTATTTT.

This clone appeared a few times. The V and J genes are TRBV27 and TRBJ2-7; 8 nucleotides match TRBD2. Germline V gene data show CDR1 as MNHEY and CDR2 as SMNVEV (reference sequence). The CDR3 is made up of 15 amino acids. Trimming took 4 bases from V and 5 from J; bases not matched to a gene: 10. The CDR3 loop reads CASSSPGSGTDEQYF. CDR3 DNA sequence: TGTGCCAGCAGTTCCCCGGGTAGCGGGACCGACGAGCAGTACTTC.

This chain connects TRBV5-1 to TRBJ2-3, with D possibly matching TRBD2 (7 bases). Trimming took 4 bases from V and 4 from J, leaving 22 bases between them. Germline V gives CDR1 SGHRS, CDR2 YFSETQ. The CDR3 covers 17 residues. CDR3 protein: CASSRNRGGGPSDTQYF. CDR3 in DNA: TGCGCCAGCAGCCGAAACCGAGGGGGAGGGCCCTCAGATACGCAGTATTTT.